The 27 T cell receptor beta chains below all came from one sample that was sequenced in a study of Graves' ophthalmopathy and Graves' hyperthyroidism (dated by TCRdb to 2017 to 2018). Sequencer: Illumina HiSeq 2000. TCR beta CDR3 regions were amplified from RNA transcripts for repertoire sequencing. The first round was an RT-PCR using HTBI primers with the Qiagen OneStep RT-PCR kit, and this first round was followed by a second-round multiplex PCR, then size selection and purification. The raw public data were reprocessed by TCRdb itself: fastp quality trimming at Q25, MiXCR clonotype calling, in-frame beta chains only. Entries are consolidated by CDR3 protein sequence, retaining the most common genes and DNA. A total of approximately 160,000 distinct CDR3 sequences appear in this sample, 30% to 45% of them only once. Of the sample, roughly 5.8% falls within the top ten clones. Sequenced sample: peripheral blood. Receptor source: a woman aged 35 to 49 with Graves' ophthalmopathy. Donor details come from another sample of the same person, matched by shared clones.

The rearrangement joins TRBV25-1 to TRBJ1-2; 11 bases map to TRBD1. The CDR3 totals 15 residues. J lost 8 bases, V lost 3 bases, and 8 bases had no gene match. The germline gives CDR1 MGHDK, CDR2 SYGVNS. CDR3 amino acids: CASSEPGTGGDGYTF. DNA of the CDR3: TGTGCCAGCAGTGAGCCCGGGACAGGGGGAGACGGCTACACCTTC.

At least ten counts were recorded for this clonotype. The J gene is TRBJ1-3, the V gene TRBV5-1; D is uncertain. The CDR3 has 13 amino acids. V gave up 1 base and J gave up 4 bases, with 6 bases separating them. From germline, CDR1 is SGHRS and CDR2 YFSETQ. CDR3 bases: TGCGCCAGCAGCTTGAGTAGGGGAAACACCATATATTTT. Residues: CASSLSRGNTIYF.

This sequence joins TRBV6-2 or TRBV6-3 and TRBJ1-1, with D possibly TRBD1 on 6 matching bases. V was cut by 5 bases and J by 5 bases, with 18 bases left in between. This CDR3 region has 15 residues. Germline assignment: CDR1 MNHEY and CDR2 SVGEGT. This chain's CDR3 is CASSVTGTKITEAFF. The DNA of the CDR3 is TGTGCCAGCAGTGTAACCGGGACAAAGATTACTGAAGCTTTCTTT.

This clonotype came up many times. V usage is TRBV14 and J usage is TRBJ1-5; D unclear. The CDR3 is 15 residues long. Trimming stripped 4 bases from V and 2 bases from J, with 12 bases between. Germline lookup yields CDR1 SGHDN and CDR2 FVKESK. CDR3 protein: CASSPAGRGNQPQHF. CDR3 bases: TGTGCCAGCAGCCCCGCCGGAAGGGGCAATCAGCCCCAGCATTTT.

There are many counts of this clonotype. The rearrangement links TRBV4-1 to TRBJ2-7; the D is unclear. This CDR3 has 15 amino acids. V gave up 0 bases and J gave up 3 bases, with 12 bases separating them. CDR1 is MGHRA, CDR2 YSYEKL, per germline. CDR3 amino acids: CASSQDTRPSYEQYF. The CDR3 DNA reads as TGCGCCAGCAGCCAAGATACGAGACCAAGCTACGAGCAGTACTTC.

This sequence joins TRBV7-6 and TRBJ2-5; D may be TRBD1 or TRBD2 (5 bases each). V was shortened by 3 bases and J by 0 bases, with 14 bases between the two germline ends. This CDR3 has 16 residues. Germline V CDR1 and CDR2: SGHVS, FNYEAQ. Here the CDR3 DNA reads TGTGCCAGCAGCTTGGGACCCAAGGGGTACCAAGAGACCCAGTACTTC. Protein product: CASSLGPKGYQETQYF. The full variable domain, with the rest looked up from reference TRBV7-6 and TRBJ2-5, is GAGVSQSPRYKVTKRGQDVALRCDPISGHVSLYWYRQALGQGPEFLTYFNYEAQQDKSGLPNDRFSAERPEGSISTLTIQRTEQRDSAMYRCASSLGPKGYQETQYFGPGTRLLVL.

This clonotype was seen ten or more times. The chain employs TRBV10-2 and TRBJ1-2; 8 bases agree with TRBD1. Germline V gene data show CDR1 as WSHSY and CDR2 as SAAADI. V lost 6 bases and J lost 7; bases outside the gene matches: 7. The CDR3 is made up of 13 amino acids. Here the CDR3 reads CASSTQGARGYTF. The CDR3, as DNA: TGCGCCAGCAGCACTCAGGGGGCGCGTGGCTACACCTTC.

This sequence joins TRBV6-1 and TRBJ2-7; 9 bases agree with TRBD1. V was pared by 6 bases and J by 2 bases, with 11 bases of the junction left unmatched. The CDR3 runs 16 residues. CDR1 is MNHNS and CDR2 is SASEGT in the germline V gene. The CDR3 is CASREYWTGEPYEQYF. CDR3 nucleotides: TGTGCCAGCAGGGAATACTGGACAGGGGAACCCTACGAGCAGTACTTC.

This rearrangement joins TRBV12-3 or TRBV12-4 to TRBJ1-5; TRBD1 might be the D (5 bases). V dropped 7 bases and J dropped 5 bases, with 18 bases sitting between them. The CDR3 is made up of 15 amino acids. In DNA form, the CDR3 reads TGTGCCAGCAAATTTGTTGGGCTACAGGATCAGCCCCAGCATTTT. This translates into CASKFVGLQDQPQHF.

The CDR3 protein is CASSYTGRYQPQHF. CDR3 bases: TGTGCCAGCAGTTATACTGGGCGCTATCAGCCCCAGCATTTT. The chain uses TRBV6-2 or TRBV6-3 and TRBJ1-5; D call uncertain. Trimming cost V 3 bases and J 5 bases, with 11 bases left between them. This CDR3 spans 14 amino acids. Per germline, CDR1 MNHEY and CDR2 SVGEGT.

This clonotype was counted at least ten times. CDR3 region: CASRPYSSRVGSYEQYF. CDR3 coding DNA: TGTGCCAGCAGGCCCTACTCCTCCAGGGTCGGCTCCTACGAGCAGTACTTC. This sequence joins TRBV6-5 and TRBJ2-7, with D possibly TRBD1 on 5 matching bases. V was pared by 6 bases and J by 0 bases, with 21 bases between. CDR1 is MNHEY and CDR2 is SVGAGI in the germline V gene. This CDR3 comprises 17 residues.

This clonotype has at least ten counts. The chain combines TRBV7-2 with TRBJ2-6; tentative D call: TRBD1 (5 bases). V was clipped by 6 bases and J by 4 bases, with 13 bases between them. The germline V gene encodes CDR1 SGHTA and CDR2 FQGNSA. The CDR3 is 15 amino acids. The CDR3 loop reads CASRPIGAGANVLTF. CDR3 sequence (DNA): TGTGCCAGCAGACCCATAGGGGCCGGGGCCAACGTCCTGACTTTC.

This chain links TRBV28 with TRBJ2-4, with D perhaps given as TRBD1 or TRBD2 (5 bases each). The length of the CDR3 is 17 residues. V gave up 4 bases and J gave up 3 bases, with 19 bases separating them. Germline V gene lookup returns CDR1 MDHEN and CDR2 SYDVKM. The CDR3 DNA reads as TGTGCCAGCAGTTCATCCGGGGCCCTGGTTGGCAAAAACATTCAGTACTTC. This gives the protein CASSSSGALVGKNIQYF.

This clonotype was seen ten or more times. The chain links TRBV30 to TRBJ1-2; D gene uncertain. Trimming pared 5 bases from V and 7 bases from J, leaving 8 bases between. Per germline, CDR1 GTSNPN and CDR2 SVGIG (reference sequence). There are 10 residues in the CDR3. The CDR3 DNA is TGTGCCTGGGGGGAGGCTGGCTACACCTTC. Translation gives CAWGEAGYTF.

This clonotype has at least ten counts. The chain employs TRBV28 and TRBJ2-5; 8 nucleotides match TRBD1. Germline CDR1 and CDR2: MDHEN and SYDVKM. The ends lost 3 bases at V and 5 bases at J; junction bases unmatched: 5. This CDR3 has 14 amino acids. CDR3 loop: CASSLTGVRETQYF. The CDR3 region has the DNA TGTGCCAGCAGTTTGACAGGGGTTAGGGAGACCCAGTACTTC.

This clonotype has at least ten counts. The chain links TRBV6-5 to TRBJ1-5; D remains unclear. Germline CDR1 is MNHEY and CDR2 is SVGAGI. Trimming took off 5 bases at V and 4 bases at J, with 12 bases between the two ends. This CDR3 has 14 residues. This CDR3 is CASSPGDSNQPQHF. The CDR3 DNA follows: TGTGCCAGCAGTCCAGGTGACTCAAATCAGCCCCAGCATTTT.

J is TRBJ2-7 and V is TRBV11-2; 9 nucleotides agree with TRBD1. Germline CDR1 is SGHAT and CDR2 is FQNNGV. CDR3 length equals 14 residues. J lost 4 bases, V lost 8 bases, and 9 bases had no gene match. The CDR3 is CASSVDRGAYEQYF. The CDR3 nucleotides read TGTGCCAGCTCTGTGGACAGGGGTGCGTACGAGCAGTACTTC.

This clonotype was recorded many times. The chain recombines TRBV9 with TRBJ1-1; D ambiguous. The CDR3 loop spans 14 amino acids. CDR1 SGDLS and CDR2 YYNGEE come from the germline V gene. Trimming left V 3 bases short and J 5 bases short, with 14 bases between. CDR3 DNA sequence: TGTGCCAGCAGCGCAGCCCCTGTGTGGACTGAAGCTTTCTTT. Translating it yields CASSAAPVWTEAFF.

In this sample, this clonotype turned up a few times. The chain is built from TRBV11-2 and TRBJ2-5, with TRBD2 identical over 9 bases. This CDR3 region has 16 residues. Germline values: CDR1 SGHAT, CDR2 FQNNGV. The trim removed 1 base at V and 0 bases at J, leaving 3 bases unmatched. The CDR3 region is CASSLASGTYQETQYF. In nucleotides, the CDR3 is TGTGCCAGCAGCTTAGCTAGCGGGACATACCAAGAGACCCAGTACTTC.

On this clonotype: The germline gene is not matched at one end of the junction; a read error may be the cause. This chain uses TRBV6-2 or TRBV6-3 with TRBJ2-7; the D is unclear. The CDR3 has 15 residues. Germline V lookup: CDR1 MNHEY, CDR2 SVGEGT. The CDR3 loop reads CASSYRVDGPYGQYF. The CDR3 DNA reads TGTGCCAGCAGTTACCGGGTAGACGGACCCTACGGGCAGTACTTC.

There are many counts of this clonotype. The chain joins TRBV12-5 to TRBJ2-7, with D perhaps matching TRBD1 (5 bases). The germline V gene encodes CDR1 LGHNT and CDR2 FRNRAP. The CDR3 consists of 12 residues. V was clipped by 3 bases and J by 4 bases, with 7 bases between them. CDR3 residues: CASGFDSYEQYF. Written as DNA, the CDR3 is TGTGCTAGTGGTTTCGACAGTTACGAGCAGTACTTC.

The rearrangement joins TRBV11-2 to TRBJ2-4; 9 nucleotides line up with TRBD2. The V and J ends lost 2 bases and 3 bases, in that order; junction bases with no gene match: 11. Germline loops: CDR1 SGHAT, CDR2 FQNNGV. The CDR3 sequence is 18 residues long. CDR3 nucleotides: TGTGCCAGCAGCTTATGGGGTAGCGGGAGTCTGAACAAAAACATTCAGTACTTC. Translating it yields CASSLWGSGSLNKNIQYF.

The CDR3 nucleotides are TGTGCCAGCAGTTCGGTAACATCGTACCAAGAGACCCAGTACTTC. Its protein product is CASSSVTSYQETQYF. V and J are TRBV27 and TRBJ2-5, with unresolved D. This CDR3 is 15 amino acids long. Germline lookup yields CDR1 MNHEY and CDR2 SMNVEV (reference sequence). Trimming stripped 4 bases from V and 0 bases from J, with 12 bases between.

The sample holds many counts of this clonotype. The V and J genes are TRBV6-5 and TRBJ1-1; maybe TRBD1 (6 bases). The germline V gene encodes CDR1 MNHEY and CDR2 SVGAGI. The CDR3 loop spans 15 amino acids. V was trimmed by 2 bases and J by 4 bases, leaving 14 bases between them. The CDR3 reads CASSYNVRQATEAFF. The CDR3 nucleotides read TGTGCCAGCAGTTACAACGTGAGACAGGCCACTGAAGCTTTCTTT.

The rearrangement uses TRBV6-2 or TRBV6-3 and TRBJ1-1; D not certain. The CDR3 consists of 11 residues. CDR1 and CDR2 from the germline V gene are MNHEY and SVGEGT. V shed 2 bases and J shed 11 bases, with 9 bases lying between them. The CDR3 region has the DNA TGTGCCAGCAGTTACGCTTCATTGGCTTTCTTT. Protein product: CASSYASLAFF.

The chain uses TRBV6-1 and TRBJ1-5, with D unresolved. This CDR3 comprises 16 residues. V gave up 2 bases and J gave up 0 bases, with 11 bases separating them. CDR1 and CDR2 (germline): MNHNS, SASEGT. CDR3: CASSEYPESSNQPQHF. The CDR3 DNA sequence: TGTGCCAGCAGTGAATACCCCGAGAGTAGCAATCAGCCCCAGCATTTT.

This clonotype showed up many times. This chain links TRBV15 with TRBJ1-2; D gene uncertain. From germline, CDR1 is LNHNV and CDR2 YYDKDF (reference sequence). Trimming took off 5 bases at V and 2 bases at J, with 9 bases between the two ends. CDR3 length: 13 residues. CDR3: CATSHTANYGYTF. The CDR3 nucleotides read TGTGCCACCAGCCACACAGCAAACTATGGCTACACCTTC.